Reported below is one TCR beta chain. Its antigen is unidentified. CDR3 length equals 15 residues. V shed 7 bases and J 5 bases; nucleotides not matched to a gene: 13. CDR1 and CDR2 from the germline V gene are MDHEN and SYDVKM. The source of the sample is a study of cytomegalovirus exposure and HLA in healthy donors. Study-wide findings and caveats: TCR beta chains associated with HLA were, in a later analysis, more clonally expanded than equally common others.

Vbeta (60) and Jbeta (13) primers were used in the PCR. Profiled with immunoSEQ multiplex PCR; TCRdb holds only in-frame clones, not every one. The data hold 170,000 or so clones, with approximately 84% observed a single time. The clonotype originates from a male donor in good health and CMV-seropositive. The material sequenced was PBMCs. The J gene is TRBJ1-2, the V gene TRBV28; 7 nucleotides line up with TRBD1. Written as DNA, the CDR3 is TGTGCCAGCATGCCCACGACAGGGCTTTGGTATGGCTACACCTTC. Protein: CASMPTTGLWYGYTF.